The T cell receptor beta chain described here comes from a study of early T cells in non-severe SARS-CoV-2 infection. About the research overall: Sequencing was performed on bulk RNA from unsorted whole blood, leaving chains unpaired.

Individual cDNA molecules received unique molecular identifiers during library preparation. TCRdb passed the 5' RACE reads through MiXCR, listing each CDR3 protein once. There are tens of thousands of distinct CDR3 sequences in the sample; less than 9.5% occur only once, and about 5.3% lies in the top ten. The CDR3 is 16 residues long. The J segment lost 11 bases and the V segment lost 1 base, leaving 12 bases of the junction unmatched. Germline V gene lookup returns CDR1 SEHNR and CDR2 FQNEAQ (reference sequence). Findings of the study overall: The study's VDJdb matching favored anti-spike CD8 responses and missed private and CD4 specificities.

This clonotype was seen at least ten times. Its antigen remains unidentified. The sequence was collected from an adult who was a healthcare worker with PCR-confirmed SARS-CoV-2 infection or an uninfected control (not recorded which). V and J are TRBV7-9 and TRBJ2-2; TRBD2 matches at 8 bases. This sample comprised whole blood, obtained at baseline. As DNA, the CDR3 is TGTGCCAGCAGCTTAGTAGCGGGGAACACCAAGGGCGAGCTGTTTTTT. This sequence encodes CASSLVAGNTKGELFF. The full variable domain, rest sourced from reference TRBV7-9 and TRBJ2-2, is DTGVSQNPRHKITKRGQNVTFRCDPISEHNRLYWYRQTLGQGPEFLTYFQNEAQLEKSRLLSDRFSAERPKGSFSTLEIQRTEQGDSAMYLCASSLVAGNTKGELFFGEGSRLTVL.